Listed here is a single T cell receptor (beta chain). These data belong to a study of CD8 T cells in Susac syndrome. Germline-derived CDR1 and CDR2 are LGHDT and YNNKEL (reference sequence). CDR3 length equals 16 residues. V was pared by 0 bases and J by 1 base, with 9 bases between. From blood CD8+ and CD4+ T cells, the TCR beta chain was sequenced. The RNA, about 0.5 to 1 ug, was put through reverse transcription using random hexamers. TCRdb independently ran MiXCR on the immunoSEQ multiplex PCR reads; one entry per CDR3 protein. Of more than 100,000 distinct CDR3 sequences detected, around 96% appear once; the ten largest clones hold approximately 0.12%.

Sequenced sample: CD4+ T cells from PBMCs. This chain links TRBV3-1 with TRBJ2-2; perhaps TRBD2 as D (5 bases). The TCR comes from a human donor in good health. The CDR3 DNA sequence: TGTGCCAGCAGCCAAGATCAGCGGAGGAACACCGGGGAGCTGTTTTTT. This encodes CASSQDQRRNTGELFF.